Shown below are 5 T cell receptor beta chains from a single sample sequenced in a study of monozygotic twins with inflammatory bowel disease. TCRdb re-called the 5' RACE reads; one entry per CDR3 protein, DNA not given. The table gives about 160,000 distinct CDR3 sequences; the top ten clones make up more than 2.5% of it. The specimen was blood. All receptors come from a human donor with ulcerative colitis or Crohn's disease, or a healthy co-twin of an affected twin (not recorded which).

This chain uses TRBV7-9 with TRBJ2-1; the TRBD2 assignment by TCRdb is unverifiable without DNA. The CDR3 length is 16 residues. Germline values: CDR1 SEHNR, CDR2 FQNEAQ (reference sequence). The chain's CDR3 is CASSLALSSGSDEQFF.

The CDR3 protein is CASSLGTANTGELFF. The chain has TRBV5-1 and TRBJ2-2; TCRdb designates TRBD1, a call that cannot be tested without DNA. The germline gives CDR1 SGHRS, CDR2 YFSETQ. The CDR3 sequence is 15 residues long.

The chain recombines TRBV20-1 with TRBJ1-3; the TRBD1 assignment by TCRdb is unverifiable without DNA. From germline, CDR1 is DFQATT and CDR2 SNEGSKA (reference sequence). This CDR3 spans 13 amino acids. The CDR3: CSAPPGSGNTIYF.

The V and J genes are TRBV27 and TRBJ2-3; there is no DNA to check the TCRdb D call of TRBD1. The germline V gene has CDR1 MNHEY and CDR2 SMNVEV (reference sequence). CDR3 length: 16 residues. The CDR3 sequence is CASSLSISPGEDTQYF.

The chain uses TRBV5-4 and TRBJ2-6; TCRdb indicates TRBD1, and absent DNA this call remains unverified. The germline CDR1 and CDR2 sequences are SGHNT and YYREEE (reference sequence). This CDR3 contains 17 residues. CDR3 residues: CASSLNRGAAGANVLTF.